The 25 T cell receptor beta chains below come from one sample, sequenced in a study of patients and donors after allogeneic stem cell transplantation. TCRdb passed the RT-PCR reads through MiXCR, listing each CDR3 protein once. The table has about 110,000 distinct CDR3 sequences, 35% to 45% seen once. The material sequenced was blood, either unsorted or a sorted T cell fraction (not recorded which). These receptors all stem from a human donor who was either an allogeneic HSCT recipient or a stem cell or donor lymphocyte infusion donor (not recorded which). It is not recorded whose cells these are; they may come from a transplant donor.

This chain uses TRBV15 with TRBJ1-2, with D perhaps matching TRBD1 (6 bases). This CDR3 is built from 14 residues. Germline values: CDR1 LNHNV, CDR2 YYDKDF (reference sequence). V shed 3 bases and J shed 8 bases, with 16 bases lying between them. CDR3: CATSSVRGMGGYTF. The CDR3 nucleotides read TGTGCCACCAGCAGTGTCAGGGGAATGGGCGGCTACACCTTC.

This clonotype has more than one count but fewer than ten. The CDR3 sequence: CSVEGGSGANVLTF. In nucleotides, the CDR3 is TGCAGCGTTGAAGGGGGCTCTGGGGCCAACGTCCTGACTTTC. The chain recombines TRBV29-1 with TRBJ2-6; D is unclear. This CDR3 is 14 amino acids long. V shed 1 base and J shed 0 bases, with 4 bases lying between them. Germline V gives CDR1 SQVTM, CDR2 ANQGSEA.

The CDR3 DNA reads TGTGCCAGCAGTAAACAGGGAGGATTGGTGAATGAGCAGTTCTTC. Translation: CASSKQGGLVNEQFF. V gene TRBV27 combines with J gene TRBJ2-1; D might be TRBD1 or TRBD2, each matching 6 bases. Germline V gene sequence: CDR1 MNHEY, CDR2 SMNVEV (reference sequence). The CDR3 has 15 residues. V was pared by 5 bases and J by 7 bases, with 18 bases between.

CDR3 amino acids: CASSPGTGNLMDSNQPQHF. In DNA form, the CDR3 reads TGTGCCAGCAGCCCCGGGACAGGGAACCTCATGGATAGCAATCAGCCCCAGCATTTT. The chain is built from TRBV7-9 and TRBJ1-5, with 9 bases aligning to TRBD1. Trimming removed 5 bases from V and 0 bases from J; junction bases left unmatched: 14. Germline CDR1 and CDR2: SEHNR and FQNEAQ (reference sequence). The CDR3 extends over 19 amino acids.

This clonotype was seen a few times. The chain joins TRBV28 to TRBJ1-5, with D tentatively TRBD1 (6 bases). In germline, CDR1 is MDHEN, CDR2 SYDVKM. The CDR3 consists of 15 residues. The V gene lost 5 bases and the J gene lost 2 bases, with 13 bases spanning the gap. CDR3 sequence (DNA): TGTGCCAGCAGTGACAGACAGGCCCGCAATCAGCCCCAGCATTTT. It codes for CASSDRQARNQPQHF.

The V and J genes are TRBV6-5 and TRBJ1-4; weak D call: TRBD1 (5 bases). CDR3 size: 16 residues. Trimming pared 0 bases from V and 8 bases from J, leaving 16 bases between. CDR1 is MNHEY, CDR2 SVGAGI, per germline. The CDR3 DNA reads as TGTGCCAGCAGTTACTCGTCTGGAGGGGAAGAAGAAAAACTGTTTTTT. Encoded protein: CASSYSSGGEEEKLFF.

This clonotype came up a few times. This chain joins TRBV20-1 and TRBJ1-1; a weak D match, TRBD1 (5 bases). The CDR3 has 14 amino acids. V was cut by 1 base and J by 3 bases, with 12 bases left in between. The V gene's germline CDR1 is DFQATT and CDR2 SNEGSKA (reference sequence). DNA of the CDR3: TGCAGTGCTAGAGGGGCAGGGACCTACACTGAAGCTTTCTTT. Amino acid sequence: CSARGAGTYTEAFF.

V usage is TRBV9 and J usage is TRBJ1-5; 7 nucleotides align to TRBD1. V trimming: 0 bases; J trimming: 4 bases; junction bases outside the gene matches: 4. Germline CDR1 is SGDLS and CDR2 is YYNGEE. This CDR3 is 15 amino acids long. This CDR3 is CASSVDGQANQPQHF. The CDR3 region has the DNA TGTGCCAGCAGCGTAGATGGACAGGCAAATCAGCCCCAGCATTTT. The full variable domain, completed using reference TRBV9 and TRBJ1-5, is DSGVTQTPKHLITATGQRVTLRCSPRSGDLSVYWYQQSLDQGLQFLIQYYNGEERAKGNILERFSAQQFPDLHSELNLSSLELGDSALYFCASSVDGQANQPQHFGDGTRLSIL.

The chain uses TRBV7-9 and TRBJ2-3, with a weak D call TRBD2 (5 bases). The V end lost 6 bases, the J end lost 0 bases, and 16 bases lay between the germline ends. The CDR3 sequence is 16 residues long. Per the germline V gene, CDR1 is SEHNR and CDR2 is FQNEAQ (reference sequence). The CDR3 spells CASRPSRFPSTDTQYF. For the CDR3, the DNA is TGTGCCAGCAGACCTAGCCGCTTCCCTAGCACAGATACGCAGTATTTT. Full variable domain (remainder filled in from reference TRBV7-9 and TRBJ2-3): DTGVSQNPRHKITKRGQNVTFRCDPISEHNRLYWYRQTLGQGPEFLTYFQNEAQLEKSRLLSDRFSAERPKGSFSTLEIQRTEQGDSAMYLCASRPSRFPSTDTQYFGPGTRLTVL.

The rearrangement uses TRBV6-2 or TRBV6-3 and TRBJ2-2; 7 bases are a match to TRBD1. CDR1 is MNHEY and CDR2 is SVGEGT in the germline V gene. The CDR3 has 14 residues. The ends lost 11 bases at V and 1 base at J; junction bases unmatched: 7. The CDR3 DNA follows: TGTGCCGGCCGACAGGGTTTGAACACCGGGGAGCTGTTTTTT. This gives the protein CAGRQGLNTGELFF.

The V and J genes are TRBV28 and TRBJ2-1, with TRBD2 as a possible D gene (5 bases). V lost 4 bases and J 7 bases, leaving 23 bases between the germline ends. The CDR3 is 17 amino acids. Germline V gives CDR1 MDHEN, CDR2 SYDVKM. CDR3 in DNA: TGTGCCAGCAGTTCATTATGGGCTTCAACGGGCGGGAATGAGCAGTTCTTC. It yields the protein CASSSLWASTGGNEQFF.

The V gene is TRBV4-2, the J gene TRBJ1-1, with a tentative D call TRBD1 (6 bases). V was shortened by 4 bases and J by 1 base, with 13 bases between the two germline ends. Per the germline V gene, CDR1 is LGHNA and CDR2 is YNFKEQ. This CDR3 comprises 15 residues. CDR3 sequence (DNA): TGTGCCAGCAGCCCATCGGCAGGGGCGAACACTGAAGCTTTCTTT. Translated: CASSPSAGANTEAFF.

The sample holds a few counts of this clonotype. The CDR3 is CSARETGNQPQHF. In DNA, the CDR3 is TGCAGTGCTAGAGAAACAGGGAATCAGCCCCAGCATTTT. The chain has TRBV20-1 and TRBJ1-5; D may be TRBD1 (6 bases). The CDR3 is 13 amino acids. The germline gives CDR1 DFQATT, CDR2 SNEGSKA (reference sequence). Deletions cut 0 bases from V and 4 bases from J, with 7 bases between.

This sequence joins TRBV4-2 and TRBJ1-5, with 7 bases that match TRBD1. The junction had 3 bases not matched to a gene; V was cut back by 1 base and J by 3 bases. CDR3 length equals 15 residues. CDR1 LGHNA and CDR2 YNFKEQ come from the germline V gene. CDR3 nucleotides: TGTGCCAGCAGCCAAGTGGGACAGTTCAATCAGCCCCAGCATTTT. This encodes CASSQVGQFNQPQHF.

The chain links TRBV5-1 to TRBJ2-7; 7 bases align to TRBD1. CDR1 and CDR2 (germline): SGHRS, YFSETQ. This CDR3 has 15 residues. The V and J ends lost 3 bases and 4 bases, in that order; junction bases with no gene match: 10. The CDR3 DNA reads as TGCGCCAGCAGCTGGGGTGACAGGGAGATATACGAGCAGTACTTC. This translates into CASSWGDREIYEQYF.

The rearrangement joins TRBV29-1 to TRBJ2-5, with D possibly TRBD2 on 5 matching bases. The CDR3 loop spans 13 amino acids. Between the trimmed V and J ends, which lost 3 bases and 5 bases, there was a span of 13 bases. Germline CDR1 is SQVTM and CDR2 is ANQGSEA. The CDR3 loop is CSVDNWEPETQYF. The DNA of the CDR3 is TGCAGCGTTGATAATTGGGAGCCGGAGACCCAGTACTTC.

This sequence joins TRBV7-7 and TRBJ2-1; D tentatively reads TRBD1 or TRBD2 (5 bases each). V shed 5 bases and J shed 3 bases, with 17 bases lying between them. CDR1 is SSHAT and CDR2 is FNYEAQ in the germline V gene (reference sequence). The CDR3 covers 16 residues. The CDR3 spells CASSPAGYGLYNEQFF. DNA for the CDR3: TGTGCCAGCAGCCCGGCAGGGTACGGACTCTACAATGAGCAGTTCTTC.

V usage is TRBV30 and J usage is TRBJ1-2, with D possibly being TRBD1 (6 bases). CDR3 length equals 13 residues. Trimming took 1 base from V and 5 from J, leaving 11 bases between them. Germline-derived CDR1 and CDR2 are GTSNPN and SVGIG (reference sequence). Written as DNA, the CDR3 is TGTGCCTGGAGTGAGGGGGATTCATATGGCTACACCTTC. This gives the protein CAWSEGDSYGYTF.

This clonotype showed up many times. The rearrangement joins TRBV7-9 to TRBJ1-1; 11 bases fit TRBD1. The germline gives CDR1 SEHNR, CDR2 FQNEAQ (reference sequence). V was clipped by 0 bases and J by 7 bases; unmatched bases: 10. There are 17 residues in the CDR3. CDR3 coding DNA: TGTGCCAGCAGCTTAGCCCAGCAAGGACAGGGGGCCGGTGAAGCTTTCTTT. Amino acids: CASSLAQQGQGAGEAFF.

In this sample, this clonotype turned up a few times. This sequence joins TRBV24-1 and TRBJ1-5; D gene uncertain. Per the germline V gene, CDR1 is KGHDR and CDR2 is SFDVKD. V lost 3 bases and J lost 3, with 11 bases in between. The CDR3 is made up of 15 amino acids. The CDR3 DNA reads TGTGCCACCAGTGATGACCGACAACCCAATCAGCCCCAGCATTTT. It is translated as CATSDDRQPNQPQHF.

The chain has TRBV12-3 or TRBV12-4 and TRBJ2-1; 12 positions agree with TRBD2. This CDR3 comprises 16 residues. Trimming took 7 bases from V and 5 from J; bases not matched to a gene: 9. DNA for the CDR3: TGTGCCAGCATCCCCCCCCGACTAGCGGGGGACAATGAGCAGTTCTTC. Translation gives CASIPPRLAGDNEQFF.

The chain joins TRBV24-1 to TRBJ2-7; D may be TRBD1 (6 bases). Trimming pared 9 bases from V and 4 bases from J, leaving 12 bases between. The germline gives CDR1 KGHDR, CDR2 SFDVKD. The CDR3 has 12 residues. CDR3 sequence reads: CATPTTGYEQYF. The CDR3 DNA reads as TGTGCCACCCCGACAACAGGGTACGAGCAGTACTTC.

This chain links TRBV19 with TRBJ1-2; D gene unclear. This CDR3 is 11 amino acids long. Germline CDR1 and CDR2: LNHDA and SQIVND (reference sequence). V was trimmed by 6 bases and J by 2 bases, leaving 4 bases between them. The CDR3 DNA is TGTGCCAGTAGCCAAAACTATGGCTACACCTTC. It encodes CASSQNYGYTF.

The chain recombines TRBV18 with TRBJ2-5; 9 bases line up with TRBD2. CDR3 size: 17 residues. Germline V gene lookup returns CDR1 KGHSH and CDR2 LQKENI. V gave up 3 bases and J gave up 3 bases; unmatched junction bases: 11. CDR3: CASSPRTSADPKETQYF. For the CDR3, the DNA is TGTGCCAGCTCACCCAGGACTAGCGCCGACCCCAAAGAGACCCAGTACTTC.

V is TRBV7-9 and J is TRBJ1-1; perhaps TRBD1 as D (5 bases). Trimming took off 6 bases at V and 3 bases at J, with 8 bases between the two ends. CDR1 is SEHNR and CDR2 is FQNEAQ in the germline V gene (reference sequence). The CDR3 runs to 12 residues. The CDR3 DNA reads TGTGCCAGCAGTCGCAGGGACACTGAAGCTTTCTTT. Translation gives CASSRRDTEAFF.